The sequence of this T cell receptor beta chain was determined in a study of blood T cell repertoires in COVID-19. Across the whole study: Donors in the United States, Italy and Spain gave samples during acute or convalescent COVID-19. The analysed material was cDNA or gDNA that came from T cells, B-cell-depleted T cells, or PBMCs.

TCRdb keeps only in-frame clones here, not all; method: immunoSEQ multiplex PCR. In the table there are approximately 200,000 clones, more than 85% of which are singletons. This CDR3 has 13 residues. V lost 11 bases and J 3 bases, leaving 15 bases between the germline ends. Sequencing was carried out using peripheral blood. The receptor was isolated from a woman in her 30s with active or convalescent COVID-19. This chain connects TRBV12-3 or TRBV12-4 to TRBJ2-3, with a weak D call TRBD1 (5 bases). CDR3 bases: TGTGCCTCTCGGCCAGGGTCAACAGATACGCAGTATTTT. Protein: CASRPGSTDTQYF.